This entry describes one TCR beta chain. These data originate in a study of PD-L1 blockade in urothelial cancer. This table comes from immunoSEQ multiplex PCR, and its TCRdb copy is limited to in-frame clones, with some not included. The table has tens of thousands of clones, about 85% seen once; the top ten hold 7.6%. The junction had 3 bases not matched to a gene; V was cut back by 3 bases and J by 3 bases. This CDR3 comprises 14 residues. Per the germline V gene, CDR1 is SGDLS and CDR2 is YYNGEE. The sequenced sample was PBMCs, obtained around atezolizumab (anti-PD-L1) treatment. The chain is built from TRBV9 and TRBJ2-5, with 9 positions matching TRBD1. This sequence originates from a man aged 55 to 70 with urothelial cancer. CDR3 loop: CASSARTGEETQYF. CDR3 sequence (DNA): TGTGCCAGCAGCGCTAGGACAGGGGAAGAGACCCAGTACTTC.